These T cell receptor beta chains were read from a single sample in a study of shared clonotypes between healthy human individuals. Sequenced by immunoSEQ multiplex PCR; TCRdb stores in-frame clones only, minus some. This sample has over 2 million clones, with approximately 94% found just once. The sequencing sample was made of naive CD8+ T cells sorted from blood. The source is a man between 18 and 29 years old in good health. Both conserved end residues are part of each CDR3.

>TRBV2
CASSPDSGAVDEQFF
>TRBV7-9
CASSPTATSNTDTQYF
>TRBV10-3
CAISESRVSSYNEQFF
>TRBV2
CASNPSGTSAHTDTQYF
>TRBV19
CASSIGGGSYEQYF
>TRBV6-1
CASSEMTRLQLFRSNQPQHF
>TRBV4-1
CASSHGTQNTEAFF
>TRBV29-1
CSVDKPGQGTPQVGEETQYF
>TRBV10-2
CASSDLGSPYEQYF
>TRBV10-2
CASRIKGTGATNEKLFF
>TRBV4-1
CASSQDGNTIYF
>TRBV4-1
CASSRSPGELFF
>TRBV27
CASSFGTGIDTQYF
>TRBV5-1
CASSLALPSYNEQFF
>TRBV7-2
CASSLVGGTDTQYF
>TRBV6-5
CASSPQGASYGYTF
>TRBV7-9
CASSHQHRAPYEQYF
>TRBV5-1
CASSLDGSYYEQYF
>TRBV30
CAWTGKMNEKLFF
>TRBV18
CASSPQREVSYEQYF
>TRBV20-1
CSAGSNEQFF
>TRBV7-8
CASSLVLAGRDEQFF
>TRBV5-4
CASSQEGSYEQYF
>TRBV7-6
CASSPPGYNEQFF
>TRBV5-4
CASSQGLTNTNTEAFF
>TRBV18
CASSFSTQGGTEAFF
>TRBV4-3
CASSRLLAFPKETQYF
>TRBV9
CASSVVLNTEAFF
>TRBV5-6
CASSLEGDGYTF
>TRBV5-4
CASSLVYSHGDSPLHF
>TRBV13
CASSERDSNQPQHF
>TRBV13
CASSFRVAYEQYF
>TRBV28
CASSSSGGETEAFF
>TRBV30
CAWSVGAGNTDTQYF
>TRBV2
CASSVSTEDLGTNEKLFF
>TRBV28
CASSFERGIETQYF
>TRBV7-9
CASSWDSGDEQFF
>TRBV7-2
CASSLVRERDIQYF
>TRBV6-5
CASSYLSVGETQYF
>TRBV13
CASSLGADEKLFF
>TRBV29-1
CSVAPGQSYEQYF
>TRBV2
CAIYIDGTYNEQFF
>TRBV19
CASSIWGANTEAFF
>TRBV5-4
CASSPGTDTQYF
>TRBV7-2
CASSQVLAVRLEQYF
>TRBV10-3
CAISDDLDTIYF
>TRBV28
CASLLAGGRDTQYF
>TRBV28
CASSVREGAPTEAFF
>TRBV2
CASTPTAGGAIIFKEQFF
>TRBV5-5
CASSSGGADTEAFF
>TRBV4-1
CASSQEEGDEDQPQHF
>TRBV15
CATSRDRGAEAFF
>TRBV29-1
CSVEEGDNEQFF
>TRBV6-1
CASMWTHSYEQYF